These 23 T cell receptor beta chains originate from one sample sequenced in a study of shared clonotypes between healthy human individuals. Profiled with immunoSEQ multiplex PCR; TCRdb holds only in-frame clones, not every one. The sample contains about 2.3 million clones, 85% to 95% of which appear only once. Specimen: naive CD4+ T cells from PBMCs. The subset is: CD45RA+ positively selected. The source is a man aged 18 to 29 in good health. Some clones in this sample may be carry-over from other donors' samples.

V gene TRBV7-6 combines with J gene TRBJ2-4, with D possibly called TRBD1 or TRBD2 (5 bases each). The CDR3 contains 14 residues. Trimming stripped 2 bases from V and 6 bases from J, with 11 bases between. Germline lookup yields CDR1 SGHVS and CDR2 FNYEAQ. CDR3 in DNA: TGTGCCAGCAGCTTACGCAGGGCGGGAAACATTCAGTACTTC. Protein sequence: CASSLRRAGNIQYF.

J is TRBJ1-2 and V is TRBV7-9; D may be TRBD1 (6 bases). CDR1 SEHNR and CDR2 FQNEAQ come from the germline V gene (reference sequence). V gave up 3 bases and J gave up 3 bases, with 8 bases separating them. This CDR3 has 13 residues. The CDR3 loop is CASSFGQHYGYTF. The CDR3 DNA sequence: TGTGCCAGCAGCTTCGGACAGCACTATGGCTACACCTTC. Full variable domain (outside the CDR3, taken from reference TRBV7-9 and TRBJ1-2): DTGVSQNPRHKITKRGQNVTFRCDPISEHNRLYWYRQTLGQGPEFLTYFQNEAQLEKSRLLSDRFSAERPKGSFSTLEIQRTEQGDSAMYLCASSFGQHYGYTFGSGTRLTVV.

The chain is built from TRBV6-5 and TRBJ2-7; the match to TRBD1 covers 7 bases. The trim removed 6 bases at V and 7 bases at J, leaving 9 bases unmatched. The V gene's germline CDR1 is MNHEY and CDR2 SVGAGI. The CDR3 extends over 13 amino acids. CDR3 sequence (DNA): TGTGCCAGCAGGCTACAGGGGCGTTGGGAGCAGTACTTC. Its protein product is CASRLQGRWEQYF.

The CDR3 DNA reads TGTGCCAGCAGTTCCGGGGTAGAGAGCAATGAGCAGTTCTTC. It specifies CASSSGVESNEQFF. J is TRBJ2-1 and V is TRBV6-6, with a possible D match to TRBD2 (5 bases). CDR3 length equals 14 residues. V gave up 4 bases and J gave up 6 bases, with 13 bases separating them. Germline V gene data show CDR1 as MNHNY and CDR2 as SVGAGI (reference sequence).

The CDR3 loop reads CASSLGSYSNQPQHF. CDR3 DNA: TGTGCCAGCAGTTTAGGGTCCTATAGCAATCAGCCCCAGCATTTT. The J gene is TRBJ1-5, the V gene TRBV27; D ambiguous. This CDR3 is built from 15 residues. CDR1 is MNHEY, CDR2 SMNVEV, per germline (reference sequence). V lost 2 bases, J lost 0 bases, and 8 bases lay in between.

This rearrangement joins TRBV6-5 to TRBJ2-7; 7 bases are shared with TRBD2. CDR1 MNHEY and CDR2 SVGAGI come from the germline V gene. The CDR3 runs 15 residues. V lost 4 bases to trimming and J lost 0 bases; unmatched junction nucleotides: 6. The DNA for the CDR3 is TGTGCCAGCAGTTTTGAGCGGGGAAGCTCCTACGAGCAGTACTTC. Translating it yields CASSFERGSSYEQYF.

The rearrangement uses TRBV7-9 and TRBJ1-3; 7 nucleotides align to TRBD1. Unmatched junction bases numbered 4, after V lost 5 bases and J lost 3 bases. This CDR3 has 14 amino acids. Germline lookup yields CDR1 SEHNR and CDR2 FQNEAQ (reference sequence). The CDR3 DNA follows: TGTGCCAGCAGCCAGAGACAGGGTGGAAACACCATATATTTT. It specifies CASSQRQGGNTIYF.

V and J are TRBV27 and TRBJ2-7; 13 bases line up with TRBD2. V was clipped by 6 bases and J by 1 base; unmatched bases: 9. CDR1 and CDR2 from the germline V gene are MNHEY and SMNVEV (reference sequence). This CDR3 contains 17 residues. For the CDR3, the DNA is TGTGCCAGCAGCAGTGGACCGGGACTAGCGGGATCCTACGAGCAGTACTTC. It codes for CASSSGPGLAGSYEQYF.

The CDR3 DNA follows: TGTGCCATCAGGGCCTCGGGCTACGAGCAGTACTTC. Encoded protein: CAIRASGYEQYF. The J gene is TRBJ2-7, the V gene TRBV10-3; no clear D gene. V lost 6 bases to trimming and J lost 3 bases, with 9 bases between them. Per the germline V gene, CDR1 is ENHRY and CDR2 is SYGVKD. CDR3 length: 12 amino acids.

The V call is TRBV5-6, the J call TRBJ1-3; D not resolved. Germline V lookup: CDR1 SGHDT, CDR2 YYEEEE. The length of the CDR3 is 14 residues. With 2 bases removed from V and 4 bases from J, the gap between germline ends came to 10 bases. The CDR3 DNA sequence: TGTGCCAGCAGCTTACAGCGTCGGGGAAACACCATATATTTT. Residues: CASSLQRRGNTIYF.

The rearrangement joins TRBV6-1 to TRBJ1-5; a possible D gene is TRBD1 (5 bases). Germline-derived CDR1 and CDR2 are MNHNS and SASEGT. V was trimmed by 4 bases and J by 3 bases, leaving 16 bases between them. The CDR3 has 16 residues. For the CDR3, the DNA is TGTGCCAGCAGTGTTTTGGAACAGGCCCTCAATCAGCCCCAGCATTTT. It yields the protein CASSVLEQALNQPQHF.

CDR3 sequence (DNA): TGTGCCAGCAGCCCGAGACTAGCGGGAGGATACAATGAGCAGTTCTTC. It yields the protein CASSPRLAGGYNEQFF. The chain recombines TRBV4-2 with TRBJ2-1; 13 nucleotides match TRBD2. The ends lost 4 bases at V and 4 bases at J; junction bases unmatched: 4. This CDR3 is 16 amino acids long. Germline CDR1 reads LGHNA; CDR2 reads YNFKEQ.

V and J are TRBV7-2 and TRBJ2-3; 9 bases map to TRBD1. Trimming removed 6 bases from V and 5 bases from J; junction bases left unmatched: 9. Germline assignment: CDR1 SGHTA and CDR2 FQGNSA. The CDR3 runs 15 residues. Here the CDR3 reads CASRPPGQGKDTQYF. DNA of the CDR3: TGTGCCAGCAGACCTCCGGGACAGGGAAAAGATACGCAGTATTTT.

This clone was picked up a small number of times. In DNA, the CDR3 is TGCAGCGTTGAAGTACAGGGGGGCATGAGCACTGAAGCTTTCTTT. Protein: CSVEVQGGMSTEAFF. The rearrangement links TRBV29-1 to TRBJ1-1, with 8 bases identical to TRBD1. J was trimmed by 4 bases and V by 1 base; bases with no gene match: 8. The CDR3 is 15 residues long. The germline gives CDR1 SQVTM, CDR2 ANQGSEA.

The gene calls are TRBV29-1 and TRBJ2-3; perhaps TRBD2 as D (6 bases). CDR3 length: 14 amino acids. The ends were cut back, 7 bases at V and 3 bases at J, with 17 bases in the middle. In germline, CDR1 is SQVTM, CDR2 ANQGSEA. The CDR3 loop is CSAGLRLRTDTQYF. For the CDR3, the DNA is TGCAGCGCGGGACTCCGGCTAAGAACAGATACGCAGTATTTT.

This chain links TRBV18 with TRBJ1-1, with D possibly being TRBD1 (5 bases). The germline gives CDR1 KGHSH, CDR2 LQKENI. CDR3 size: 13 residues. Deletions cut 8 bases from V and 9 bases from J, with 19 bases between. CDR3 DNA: TGTGCCAGCCGGGGGACGGACCGAAGGAAAGCTTTCTTT. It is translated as CASRGTDRRKAFF.

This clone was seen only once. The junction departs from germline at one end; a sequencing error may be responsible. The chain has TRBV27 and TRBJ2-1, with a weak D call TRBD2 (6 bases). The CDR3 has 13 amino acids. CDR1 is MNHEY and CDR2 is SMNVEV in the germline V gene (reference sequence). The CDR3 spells CASSFSQRALGVF. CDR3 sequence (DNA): TGTGCCAGCAGTTTCTCGCAGCGGGCCCTGGGGGTCTTC.

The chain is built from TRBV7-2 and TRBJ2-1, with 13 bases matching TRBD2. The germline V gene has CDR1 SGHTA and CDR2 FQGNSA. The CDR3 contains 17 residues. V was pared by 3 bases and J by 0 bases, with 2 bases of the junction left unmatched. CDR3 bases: TGTGCCAGCAGCTTCTGGACTAGCGGGAGCTCCTACAATGAGCAGTTCTTC. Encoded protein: CASSFWTSGSSYNEQFF. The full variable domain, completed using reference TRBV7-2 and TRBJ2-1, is GAGVSQSPSNKVTEKGKDVELRCDPISGHTALYWYRQSLGQGLEFLIYFQGNSAPDKSGLPSDRFSAERTGGSVSTLTIQRTQQEDSAVYLCASSFWTSGSSYNEQFFGPGTRLTVL.

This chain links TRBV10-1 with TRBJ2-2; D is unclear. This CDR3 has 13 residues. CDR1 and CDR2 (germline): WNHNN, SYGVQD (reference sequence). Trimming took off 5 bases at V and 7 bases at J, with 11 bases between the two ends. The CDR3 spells CASSTTLGGELFF. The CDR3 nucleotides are TGCGCCAGCAGTACAACGTTGGGCGGGGAGCTGTTTTTT.

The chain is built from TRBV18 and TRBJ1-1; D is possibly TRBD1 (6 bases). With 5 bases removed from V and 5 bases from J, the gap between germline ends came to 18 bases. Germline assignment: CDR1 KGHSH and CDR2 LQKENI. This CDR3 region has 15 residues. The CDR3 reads CASSAYQGPGTEAFF. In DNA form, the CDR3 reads TGTGCCAGCTCAGCCTATCAGGGGCCGGGGACTGAAGCTTTCTTT.

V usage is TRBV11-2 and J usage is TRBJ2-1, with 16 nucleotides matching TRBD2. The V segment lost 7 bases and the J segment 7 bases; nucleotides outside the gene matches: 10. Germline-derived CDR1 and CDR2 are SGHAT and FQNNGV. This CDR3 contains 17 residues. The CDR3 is CASTPGLAGGPSNEQFF. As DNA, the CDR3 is TGTGCCAGCACCCCGGGACTAGCGGGAGGGCCCTCGAATGAGCAGTTCTTC.

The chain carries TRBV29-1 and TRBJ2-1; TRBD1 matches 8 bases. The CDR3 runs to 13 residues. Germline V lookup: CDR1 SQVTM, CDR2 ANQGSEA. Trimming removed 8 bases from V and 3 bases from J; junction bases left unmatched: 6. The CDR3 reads CSTGTGNYNEQFF. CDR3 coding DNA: TGCAGCACCGGGACAGGCAACTACAATGAGCAGTTCTTC.

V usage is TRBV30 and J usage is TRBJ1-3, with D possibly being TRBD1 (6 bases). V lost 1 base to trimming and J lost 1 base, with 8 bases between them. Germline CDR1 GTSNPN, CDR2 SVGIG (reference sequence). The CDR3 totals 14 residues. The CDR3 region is CAWSDRVSGNTIYF. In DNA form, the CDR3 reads TGTGCCTGGAGTGACAGGGTGTCTGGAAACACCATATATTTT.